Given below is one T cell receptor beta chain in context. The target antigen is unknown. Healthy bone marrow donors supplied every sample. With 60 Vbeta and 13 Jbeta primers, the PCR was carried out. Generated by immunoSEQ multiplex PCR, the TCRdb table keeps only in-frame clones and is missing some. Counted here are more than 150,000 clones, around 78% occurring once; the ten biggest clones make up approximately 7%. The sample comes from a study of cytomegalovirus exposure and HLA in healthy donors. Background on the study: Unique TCRs from HLA-typed donors, about 85 million of them, were held in an early data release. Notes on the study in general: In a later analysis, at a false discovery rate of 0.05, fewer than 20,000 TCR beta sequences were associated with HLA alleles. Later analysis demonstrated an association between a missense DCLRE1C variant and TCR beta V- and J-gene trimming.

V was clipped by 6 bases and J by 10 bases, with 19 bases between them. The V gene's germline CDR1 is MDHEN and CDR2 SYDVKM. This CDR3 comprises 15 residues. The specimen sequenced was PBMCs. The sequence was obtained from a woman aged 40 to 50 in good health and CMV-seropositive. The chain uses TRBV28 and TRBJ1-6; D is unclear. The CDR3 loop reads CASSRPQDLPSPLHF. The CDR3 region has the DNA TGTGCCAGCAGCCGTCCTCAGGACTTGCCCTCACCCCTCCACTTT.